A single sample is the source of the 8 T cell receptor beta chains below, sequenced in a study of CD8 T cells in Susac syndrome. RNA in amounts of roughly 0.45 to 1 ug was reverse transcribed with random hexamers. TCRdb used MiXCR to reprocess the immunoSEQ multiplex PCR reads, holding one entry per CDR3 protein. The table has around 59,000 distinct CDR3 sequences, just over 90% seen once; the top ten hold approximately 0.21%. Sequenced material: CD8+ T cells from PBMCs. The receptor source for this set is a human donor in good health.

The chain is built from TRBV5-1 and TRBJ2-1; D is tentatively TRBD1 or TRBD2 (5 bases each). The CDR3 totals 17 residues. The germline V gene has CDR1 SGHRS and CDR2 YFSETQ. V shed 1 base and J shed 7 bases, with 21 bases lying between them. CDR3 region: CASSLILGVGPGNEQFF. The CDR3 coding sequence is TGCGCCAGCAGCTTGATATTAGGGGTGGGCCCGGGAAATGAGCAGTTCTTC.

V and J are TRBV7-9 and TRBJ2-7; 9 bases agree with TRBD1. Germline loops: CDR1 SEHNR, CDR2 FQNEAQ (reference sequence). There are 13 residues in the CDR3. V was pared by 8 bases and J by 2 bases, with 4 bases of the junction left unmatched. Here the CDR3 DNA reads TGTGCCAGCTTTAGGACAGGGGCCTACGAGCAGTACTTC. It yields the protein CASFRTGAYEQYF.

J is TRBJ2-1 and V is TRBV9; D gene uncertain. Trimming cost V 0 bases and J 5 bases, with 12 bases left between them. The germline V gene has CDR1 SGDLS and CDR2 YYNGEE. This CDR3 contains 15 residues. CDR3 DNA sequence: TGTGCCAGCAGCGTAGCCGCGTCAGTACACAATGAGCAGTTCTTC. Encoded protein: CASSVAASVHNEQFF.

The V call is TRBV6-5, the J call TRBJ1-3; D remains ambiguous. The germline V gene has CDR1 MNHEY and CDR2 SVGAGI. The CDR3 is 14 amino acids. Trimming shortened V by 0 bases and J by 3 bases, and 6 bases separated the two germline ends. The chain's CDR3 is CASSYSLSGNTIYF. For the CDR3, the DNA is TGTGCCAGCAGTTACTCACTCAGTGGAAACACCATATATTTT.

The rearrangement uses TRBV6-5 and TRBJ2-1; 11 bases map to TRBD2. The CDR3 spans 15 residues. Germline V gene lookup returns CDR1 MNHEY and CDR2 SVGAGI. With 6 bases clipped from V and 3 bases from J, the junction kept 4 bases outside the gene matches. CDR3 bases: TGTGCCAGCAGAGCTAGCGGGGGGCTCTACAATGAGCAGTTCTTC. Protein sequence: CASRASGGLYNEQFF.

The CDR3: CASSLGFGGNQPQHF. The CDR3 DNA follows: TGTGCCAGCAGCTTGGGATTCGGGGGTAATCAGCCCCAGCATTTT. The V and J genes are TRBV7-9 and TRBJ1-5; perhaps TRBD1 as D (5 bases). With 3 bases removed from V and 4 bases from J, the gap between germline ends came to 13 bases. The length of the CDR3 is 15 residues. In germline, CDR1 is SEHNR, CDR2 FQNEAQ (reference sequence).

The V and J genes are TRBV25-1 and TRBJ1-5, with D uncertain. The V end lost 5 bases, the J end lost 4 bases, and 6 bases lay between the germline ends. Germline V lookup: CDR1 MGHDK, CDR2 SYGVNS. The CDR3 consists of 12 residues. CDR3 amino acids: CASSTENQPQHF. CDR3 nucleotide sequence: TGTGCCAGCAGTACAGAGAATCAGCCCCAGCATTTT.

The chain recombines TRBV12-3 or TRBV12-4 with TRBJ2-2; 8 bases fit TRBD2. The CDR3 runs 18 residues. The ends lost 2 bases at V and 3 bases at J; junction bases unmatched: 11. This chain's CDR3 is CASSLIGGGSGDTGELFF. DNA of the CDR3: TGTGCCAGCAGTTTAATCGGCGGGGGGTCGGGTGACACCGGGGAGCTGTTTTTT.